The 5 T cell receptor beta chains below all came from one sample that was sequenced in a study of multiple sclerosis patients with progressive multifocal leukoencephalopathy. Time point here: about a year of natalizumab therapy. Profiled with immunoSEQ multiplex PCR; TCRdb holds only in-frame clones, not every one. The sample records under 30,000 clones, 91% being singletons. Sequencing used PBMCs, obtained from a patient treated with natalizumab. The receptor source for this set is a man under 40 with multiple sclerosis.

This clone was counted once. The chain links TRBV2 to TRBJ1-1; TRBD1 aligns across 8 bases. V lost 5 bases to trimming and J lost 1 base; unmatched junction nucleotides: 6. Looked up from germline, CDR1 is SNHLY and CDR2 is FYNNEI. The length of the CDR3 is 15 residues. In nucleotides, the CDR3 is TGTGCCAGCAGTCCTGGCGACAGGGGGAACACTGAAGCTTTCTTT. This codes for CASSPGDRGNTEAFF.

This clone was observed a handful of times. This chain uses TRBV19 with TRBJ1-1; D gene uncertain. V shed 9 bases and J shed 0 bases, with 8 bases lying between them. CDR3 length: 12 residues. CDR1 LNHDA and CDR2 SQIVND come from the germline V gene (reference sequence). DNA for the CDR3: TGTGCCAGCAGACTCCTGAACACTGAAGCTTTCTTT. Translating gives CASRLLNTEAFF. The full variable domain, completed using reference TRBV19 and TRBJ1-1, is DGGITQSPKYLFRKEGQNVTLSCEQNLNHDAMYWYRQDPGQGLRLIYYSQIVNDFQKGDIAEGYSVSREKKESFPLTVTSAQKNPTAFYLCASRLLNTEAFFGQGTRLTVV.

The rearrangement uses TRBV25-1 and TRBJ2-3, with TRBD2 matching 9 bases. J was trimmed by 2 bases and V by 5 bases; bases with no gene match: 11. This CDR3 comprises 17 residues. The germline V gene has CDR1 MGHDK and CDR2 SYGVNS. The DNA of the CDR3 is TGTGCCAGCAGTCCGCAGGGCGGACTAGCGATCACAGATACGCAGTATTTT. Protein sequence: CASSPQGGLAITDTQYF.

The J gene is TRBJ2-5, the V gene TRBV5-4; tentative D call: TRBD1 (6 bases). CDR1 SGHNT and CDR2 YYREEE come from the germline V gene (reference sequence). The CDR3 is 13 residues long. Trimming stripped 2 bases from V and 10 bases from J, with 15 bases between. The CDR3 region is CASSFRQEVGQYF. The CDR3 DNA reads as TGTGCCAGCAGCTTTCGACAGGAGGTCGGCCAGTACTTC.

The V and J genes are TRBV2 and TRBJ2-5; 11 nucleotides align to TRBD2. The J call is in doubt because the DNA end fits TRBJ2-7 better. The CDR3 loop spans 14 amino acids. Germline assignment: CDR1 SNHLY and CDR2 FYNNEI. The CDR3 reads CASFGLAGTPEQYF. The DNA of the CDR3 is TGTGCCAGCTTTGGACTAGCGGGTACCCCCGAGCAGTACTTC.